The 30 T cell receptor beta chains below all came from one sample that was sequenced in a study of human T cells and chemical hapten exposure (dated by TCRdb to the early 2020s). The method behind the library was RACE. TCRdb records NextSeq 500 as the sequencer. TCRdb's own reprocessing of the public reads used fastp at Q25 and MiXCR and kept productive beta chains. Rows merge per CDR3 protein into single entries with the most common DNA and genes. Counted in this sample were 350,000 or so distinct CDR3 sequences; about 7% of them appeared once. The ten largest account for more than 7% of the sample. This specimen's time point label, interpreted: patch test 1, 2 weeks after DPC sensitization. The treatment or condition tag for this specimen amounts to: therapeutic diphenylcyclopropenone sensitization with weekly scalp DPC. This sample comprised whole blood, obtained in connection with sensitization to the hapten diphenylcyclopropenone (DPC). The origin of the receptors is a woman under 30 with alopecia areata. Some clones in this sample may be carry-over from other donors' samples.

The chain employs TRBV4-1 and TRBJ1-4; 9 bases are shared with TRBD1. From germline, CDR1 is MGHRA and CDR2 YSYEKL. The CDR3 covers 15 residues. J lost 7 bases, V lost 4 bases, and 7 bases had no gene match. The CDR3 loop reads CASSLTGGSGEKLFF. The CDR3 DNA is TGCGCCAGCAGCCTCACAGGGGGCTCGGGTGAAAAACTGTTTTTT.

This clonotype was detected a few times. The chain joins TRBV9 to TRBJ2-7; D perhaps matches TRBD2 (6 bases). Germline loops: CDR1 SGDLS, CDR2 YYNGEE. V was cut by 4 bases and J by 5 bases, with 16 bases left in between. The CDR3 contains 14 residues. The CDR3 reads CASSTGLGADEQYF. For the CDR3, the DNA is TGTGCCAGCAGCACGGGACTTGGGGCTGACGAGCAGTACTTC.

J is TRBJ2-1 and V is TRBV7-9; unclear D gene. Germline V lookup: CDR1 SEHNR, CDR2 FQNEAQ (reference sequence). Deletions cut 5 bases from V and 1 base from J, with 6 bases between. The CDR3 extends over 13 amino acids. CDR3 in DNA: TGTGCCAGCAGCGGCGAATCCTACAATGAGCAGTTCTTC. This sequence encodes CASSGESYNEQFF.

This clonotype has at least ten counts. This sequence joins TRBV18 and TRBJ2-5, with D perhaps TRBD1 (5 bases). The germline gives CDR1 KGHSH, CDR2 LQKENI. V was shortened by 6 bases and J by 4 bases, with 18 bases between the two germline ends. The CDR3 extends over 15 amino acids. The CDR3 protein is CASSLGVNSRETQYF. The CDR3 DNA is TGTGCCAGCTCCCTAGGGGTAAATAGTCGAGAGACCCAGTACTTC. Based on the CDR3 plus reference TRBV18 and TRBJ2-5, the full variable domain is NAGVMQNPRHLVRRRGQEARLRCSPMKGHSHVYWYRQLPEEGLKFMVYLQKENIIDESGMPKERFSAEFPKEGPSILRIQQVVRGDSAAYFCASSLGVNSRETQYFGPGTRLLVL.

The rearrangement links TRBV12-3 or TRBV12-4 to TRBJ1-2; D may be TRBD1 (5 bases). The CDR3 runs to 15 residues. Trimming left V 3 bases short and J 11 bases short, with 22 bases between. The DNA of the CDR3 is TGTGCCAGCAGTTTGAGTTCGGGGGGAATCTTTCGATACACCTTC. It is translated as CASSLSSGGIFRYTF.

This clonotype was recorded at least ten times. The J gene is TRBJ2-5, the V gene TRBV5-1; 8 nucleotides agree with TRBD2. Germline V gene data show CDR1 as SGHRS and CDR2 as YFSETQ. The CDR3 runs to 15 residues. Trimming removed 6 bases from V and 2 bases from J; junction bases left unmatched: 9. The CDR3 sequence: CASNQRRGAQETQYF. The CDR3 DNA sequence: TGCGCCAGCAACCAAAGGCGGGGGGCTCAAGAGACCCAGTACTTC.

J is TRBJ1-1 and V is TRBV18; D may be TRBD1 (6 bases). Trimming cost V 0 bases and J 7 bases, with 12 bases left between them. The CDR3 runs to 14 residues. In germline, CDR1 is KGHSH, CDR2 LQKENI. The CDR3 loop is CASSPPGGEREAFF. The CDR3 DNA is TGTGCCAGCTCACCACCCGGGGGCGAACGTGAAGCTTTCTTT. Full variable domain (rest looked up from reference TRBV18 and TRBJ1-1): NAGVMQNPRHLVRRRGQEARLRCSPMKGHSHVYWYRQLPEEGLKFMVYLQKENIIDESGMPKERFSAEFPKEGPSILRIQQVVRGDSAAYFCASSPPGGEREAFFGQGTRLTVV.

A few counts support this clonotype. The chain links TRBV4-2 to TRBJ2-3, with 8 bases that match TRBD1. The J segment lost 5 bases and the V segment lost 4 bases, leaving 11 bases of the junction unmatched. Germline V lookup: CDR1 LGHNA, CDR2 YNFKEQ. The CDR3 has 16 amino acids. The DNA for the CDR3 is TGTGCCAGCAGCCCCCGGGAGCAGGGGGCAGGAGATACGCAGTATTTT. Its protein is CASSPREQGAGDTQYF.

This clonotype has a count of ten or more. CDR3 in amino acids: CASSMSTSLQGELFF. The CDR3 coding sequence is TGCGCCAGCAGCATGTCTACTAGTCTTCAAGGGGAGCTGTTTTTT. V usage is TRBV5-1 and J usage is TRBJ2-2, with a tentative D call TRBD2 (5 bases). This CDR3 is 15 amino acids long. Germline-derived CDR1 and CDR2 are SGHRS and YFSETQ. V lost 4 bases and J 8 bases, leaving 18 bases between the germline ends.

The table lists this clonotype with a few counts. V and J are TRBV11-2 and TRBJ1-1; no firm D call. The CDR3 totals 12 residues. The germline gives CDR1 SGHAT, CDR2 FQNNGV. The V and J ends lost 0 bases and 9 bases respectively, with 8 bases between them. DNA for the CDR3: TGTGCCAGCAGCTTAGATCGCACCCAAGCTTTCTTT. Protein sequence: CASSLDRTQAFF.

This clonotype was found many times. The genes are TRBV20-1 and TRBJ2-5; the D is unclear. The CDR3 length is 16 residues. The V end was cut by 0 bases, the J end by 1 base, with 15 bases between. Germline V CDR1 and CDR2: DFQATT, SNEGSKA (reference sequence). The CDR3 here is CSARDFADPVQETQYF. The CDR3 region has the DNA TGCAGTGCTAGAGATTTCGCGGACCCCGTCCAAGAGACCCAGTACTTC.

The V call is TRBV28, the J call TRBJ2-1, with D possibly TRBD1 on 5 matching bases. Between the trimmed V and J ends, which lost 11 bases and 10 bases, there was a span of 18 bases. This CDR3 spans 12 amino acids. Germline-derived CDR1 and CDR2 are MDHEN and SYDVKM. The CDR3 DNA sequence: TGTGCCGGATCCCCCCAGGGTGCGGAGCAGTTCTTC. It specifies CAGSPQGAEQFF.

This clonotype was detected ten times or more. This rearrangement joins TRBV10-3 to TRBJ1-6; TRBD1 matches at 9 bases. V shed 4 bases and J 6 bases; nucleotides not matched to a gene: 7. CDR1 and CDR2 (germline): ENHRY, SYGVKD. The CDR3 covers 16 residues. For the CDR3, the DNA is TGTGCCATCAGTGTGGACAGGGGTATGTCTAATTCACCCCTCCACTTT. Translated: CAISVDRGMSNSPLHF.

The chain has TRBV7-8 and TRBJ2-1; D is unresolved. V lost 3 bases and J 5 bases, leaving 14 bases between the germline ends. CDR3 length: 15 residues. Germline CDR1 SGHVS, CDR2 FQNEAQ. The CDR3 loop reads CASSFLRAAHNEQFF. Here the CDR3 DNA reads TGTGCCAGCAGCTTTCTACGAGCCGCCCACAATGAGCAGTTCTTC. Filled out from reference TRBV7-8 and TRBJ2-1, the complete variable domain reads GAGVSQSPRYKVAKRGQDVALRCDPISGHVSLFWYQQALGQGPEFLTYFQNEAQLDKSGLPSDRFFAERPEGSVSTLKIQRTQQEDSAVYLCASSFLRAAHNEQFFGPGTRLTVL.

This clonotype has a count of ten or more. The CDR3 bases are TGCGCCAGCAGCCAAGGCGCGGACAAGTCTAACTGGATCTACGAGCAGTACTTC. It is translated as CASSQGADKSNWIYEQYF. The chain links TRBV4-1 to TRBJ2-7; tentatively, D is TRBD1 (5 bases). The CDR3 sequence is 18 residues long. The germline V gene has CDR1 MGHRA and CDR2 YSYEKL. Trimming took off 1 base at V and 3 bases at J, with 22 bases between the two ends.

The chain recombines TRBV4-1 with TRBJ2-3; 12 nucleotides align to TRBD2. From germline, CDR1 is MGHRA and CDR2 YSYEKL. Trimming at V came to 4 bases and at J to 0 bases, leaving 14 bases not matched to a gene. The CDR3 spans 20 residues. DNA for the CDR3: TGCGCCAGCAGCCCCCGACTAGCGGGGGACCCACCATTAAGCACAGATACGCAGTATTTT. This encodes CASSPRLAGDPPLSTDTQYF.

This rearrangement joins TRBV12-3 or TRBV12-4 to TRBJ2-1; 12 bases match TRBD2. V shed 6 bases and J 7 bases; nucleotides not matched to a gene: 4. There are 14 residues in the CDR3. CDR3 in amino acids: CASRLAGGPNEQFF. The CDR3 bases are TGTGCCAGCAGGCTAGCGGGGGGGCCGAATGAGCAGTTCTTC.

This clonotype was observed many times. The chain recombines TRBV29-1 with TRBJ1-2; 8 positions agree with TRBD1. Germline V gene sequence: CDR1 SQVTM, CDR2 ANQGSEA. V was pared by 3 bases and J by 5 bases, with 8 bases of the junction left unmatched. The length of the CDR3 is 14 residues. CDR3 DNA: TGCAGCGTTGAGGTCAACAGGGGGGTATATGGCTACACCTTC. This codes for CSVEVNRGVYGYTF. The complete variable domain, with remaining parts taken from reference TRBV29-1 and TRBJ1-2, reads SAVISQKPSRDICQRGTSLTIQCQVDSQVTMMFWYRQQPGQSLTLIATANQGSEATYESGFVIDKFPISRPNLTFSTLTVSNMSPEDSSIYLCSVEVNRGVYGYTFGSGTRLTVV.

This clonotype was recorded at least ten times. V usage is TRBV12-3 or TRBV12-4 and J usage is TRBJ2-3; D might be TRBD1 or TRBD2, each matching 6 bases. The ends were cut back, 3 bases at V and 3 bases at J, with 10 bases in the middle. CDR3 size: 14 residues. The CDR3: CASSFGGLTDTQYF. The CDR3 DNA is TGTGCCAGCAGTTTCGGGGGCCTAACAGATACGCAGTATTTT.

This clonotype was counted ten times or more. The chain carries TRBV13 and TRBJ2-2, with D hard to call. V was pared by 4 bases and J by 8 bases, with 17 bases between. CDR1 and CDR2 from the germline V gene are PRHDT and FYEKMQ (reference sequence). CDR3 length equals 15 residues. The CDR3 is CASSSHQAVGGELFF. For the CDR3, the DNA is TGTGCCAGCAGCTCTCACCAGGCTGTAGGTGGGGAGCTGTTTTTT. The full variable domain, with the rest looked up from reference TRBV13 and TRBJ2-2, is AAGVIQSPRHLIKEKRETATLKCYPIPRHDTVYWYQQGPGQDPQFLISFYEKMQSDKGSIPDRFSAQQFSDYHSELNMSSLELGDSALYFCASSSHQAVGGELFFGEGSRLTVL.

With regard to this clonotype: This likely comes from a read error, as the CDR3 has no conserved phenylalanine or tryptophan at its end. It is unclear where the CDR3 begins or ends on the DNA, so no DNA is shown, and the CDR3 is as TCRdb lists it. V and J are TRBV20-1 and TRBJ2-7; TRBD2, the table's D call, lacks a check against the DNA. From its first to its last residue, the CDR3 has 13 amino acids. In germline, CDR1 is DFQATT, CDR2 SNEGSKA (reference sequence). The CDR3 loop reads CSARGVVNPSGSL.

In this sample, this clonotype turned up many times. The chain carries TRBV13 and TRBJ2-1, with D possibly being TRBD1 or TRBD2 (5 bases each). Trimming removed 5 bases from V and 3 bases from J, with 14 bases in between. Germline CDR1 reads PRHDT; CDR2 reads FYEKMQ (reference sequence). This CDR3 has 15 residues. This CDR3 is CASSAETGGYNEQFF. The DNA of the CDR3 is TGTGCCAGCAGCGCCGAGACTGGGGGCTACAATGAGCAGTTCTTC. Filled out from reference TRBV13 and TRBJ2-1, the complete variable domain reads AAGVIQSPRHLIKEKRETATLKCYPIPRHDTVYWYQQGPGQDPQFLISFYEKMQSDKGSIPDRFSAQQFSDYHSELNMSSLELGDSALYFCASSAETGGYNEQFFGPGTRLTVL.

This clonotype has only a few counts. The rearrangement links TRBV18 to TRBJ2-1, with 7 bases matching TRBD1. With 6 bases clipped from V and 0 bases from J, the junction kept 8 bases outside the gene matches. CDR3 size: 16 residues. Germline lookup yields CDR1 KGHSH and CDR2 LQKENI. For the CDR3, the DNA is TGTGCCAGCTCCTCTCGAGAGGGGGCCTCCTACAATGAGCAGTTCTTC. Its translation: CASSSREGASYNEQFF.

The CDR3 DNA sequence: TGTGCCAGCAGCTTGTTTCTGGCCACTGAAGCTTTCTTT. It translates to CASSLFLATEAFF. The rearrangement links TRBV5-6 to TRBJ1-1; no definite D call. The CDR3 has 13 amino acids. Germline CDR1 SGHDT, CDR2 YYEEEE. V lost 1 base and J lost 4, with 8 bases in between.

In its sample, this clonotype was seen many times. The rearrangement links TRBV11-1 to TRBJ2-3; a weak D match, TRBD2 (5 bases). Trimming cost V 7 bases and J 7 bases, with 18 bases left between them. The CDR3 is 14 amino acids. Germline CDR1 is SGHAT and CDR2 is FQDESV (reference sequence). CDR3 bases: TGTGCCAGCACCACTAATGAGGGCCAAAATACGCAGTATTTT. This codes for CASTTNEGQNTQYF.

This clonotype was seen at least ten times. The chain uses TRBV9 and TRBJ2-7; 10 nucleotides agree with TRBD1. The CDR3 length is 16 residues. J lost 4 bases, V lost 2 bases, and 9 bases had no gene match. Germline V gene sequence: CDR1 SGDLS, CDR2 YYNGEE. CDR3 amino acids: CASSVGGQGPVYEQYF. Written as DNA, the CDR3 is TGTGCCAGCAGCGTGGGGGGACAGGGGCCCGTTTACGAGCAGTACTTC.

This chain uses TRBV5-1 with TRBJ2-5; no reliable D call. The V and J ends lost 6 bases and 4 bases respectively, with 16 bases between them. From germline, CDR1 is SGHRS and CDR2 YFSETQ. This CDR3 region has 14 residues. The CDR3 region is CASTLEVSVETQYF. CDR3 nucleotide sequence: TGCGCCAGCACCCTCGAAGTGAGTGTAGAGACCCAGTACTTC.

The chain couples TRBV7-3 to TRBJ2-1, with TRBD1 matching over 7 bases. Per the germline V gene, CDR1 is SGHTA and CDR2 is FQGTGA. CDR3 length: 14 amino acids. V dropped 0 bases and J dropped 7; count of bases not matched to a gene: 3. The CDR3 sequence is CASSLTPQGNEQFF. Written as DNA, the CDR3 is TGTGCCAGCAGCTTAACTCCACAGGGGAATGAGCAGTTCTTC.

The chain is built from TRBV7-9 and TRBJ2-5; 9 bases match TRBD2. The CDR3 is 16 amino acids. The germline V gene encodes CDR1 SEHNR and CDR2 FQNEAQ (reference sequence). V gave up 6 bases and J gave up 2 bases; unmatched junction bases: 10. CDR3 in amino acids: CASSVGAGGVQETQYF. The CDR3 DNA reads TGTGCCAGCAGTGTTGGAGCGGGGGGCGTACAAGAGACCCAGTACTTC.

This clonotype came up many times. The CDR3 DNA reads TGCAGCTATGAGCAGGGGCCTAGCTCCTACAATGAGCAGTTCTTC. Amino acid sequence: CSYEQGPSSYNEQFF. V gene TRBV29-1 combines with J gene TRBJ2-1; tentative D call: TRBD1 (6 bases). V dropped 8 bases and J dropped 0 bases, with 17 bases sitting between them. The CDR3 loop spans 15 amino acids. Germline CDR1 SQVTM, CDR2 ANQGSEA.